The rows below give T cell receptor beta chains drawn from one sample of a study of type 1 and type 2 diabetes patients. Via MiXCR, TCRdb re-called the multiplex PCR reads, giving one row per CDR3 protein. In the table there are about 250,000 distinct CDR3 sequences, approximately 50% of which are singletons. The sequencing input was peripheral blood mononuclear cells (PBMCs). The receptors shown here come from a young man with type 2 diabetes. Each CDR3 is given with its conserved first and last residue.

cdr3_length | j_call | v_call | cdr3_aa
17 | TRBJ2-6 | TRBV7-8 | CASSSRRRATGANVLTF
15 | TRBJ2-5 | TRBV6-2/TRBV6-3 | CASSFGERQLQTQYF
15 | TRBJ2-7 | TRBV7-8 | CASKLLPDRFYEQYF
15 | TRBJ2-3 | TRBV28 | CASSPGQGGKDTQYF
14 | TRBJ1-6 | TRBV7-2 | CASSEQGGNSPLHF
16 | TRBJ1-1 | TRBV7-8 | CASSLKPGYSNTKAFF
14 | TRBJ2-7 | TRBV4-1 | CASSQVAGEYEQYF
14 | TRBJ2-7 | TRBV15 | CATSREAGSYEQYF
14 | TRBJ2-2 | TRBV10-1 | CATATGGDTGELFF
14 | TRBJ1-4 | TRBV29-1 | CSARPGTGDEKLFF
14 | TRBJ2-7 | TRBV19 | CASSIGGITHEQYF
13 | TRBJ1-6 | TRBV7-3 | CASSSQGNLPLHF
14 | TRBJ1-4 | TRBV27 | CASSRTGLNEKLFF
15 | TRBJ1-5 | TRBV15 | CATSRDRTGNQPQHF
14 | TRBJ1-1 | TRBV15 | CATSRRVLNTEAFF
15 | TRBJ1-6 | TRBV6-5 | CASSYGQGVYSPLHF
14 | TRBJ2-3 | TRBV7-2 | CASSLIASTDTQYF
14 | TRBJ2-7 | TRBV12-3/TRBV12-4 | CASSLRGGYNEQYF
14 | TRBJ2-7 | TRBV25-1 | CASSDGDRGHEQYF
12 | TRBJ2-5 | TRBV20-1 | CSARGSAETQYF
14 | TRBJ2-5 | TRBV7-9 | CASSLDFGPETQYF
15 | TRBJ1-6 | TRBV2 | CASGVTSSYNSPLHF
17 | TRBJ2-2 | TRBV19 | CASSLRGLAGASGELFF
13 | TRBJ1-6 | TRBV30 | CAFGTALFTPLHF
18 | TRBJ1-5 | TRBV28 | CASSFYREGGHSNQPQHF
14 | TRBJ2-7 | TRBV13 | CASSSSREVDEQYF
14 | TRBJ2-7 | TRBV20-1 | CSARVQESVYEQYF
13 | TRBJ1-2 | TRBV5-1 | CASSLAGRSGYTF
14 | TRBJ2-5 | TRBV20-1 | CSASGLVDQETQYF
19 | TRBJ1-6 | TRBV7-8 | CASSLAGSDSSSYNSPLHF
14 | TRBJ1-1 | TRBV19 | CASSTGESNTEAFF
15 | TRBJ2-7 | TRBV7-7 | CASSLALGSSYEQYF
12 | TRBJ2-1 | TRBV7-2 | CASRQGTDEQFF
16 | TRBJ1-2 | TRBV12-3/TRBV12-4 | CASSIGGGAVDYGYTF
15 | TRBJ1-1 | TRBV5-1 | CASSRETGANTETFF
15 | TRBJ1-5 | TRBV12-3/TRBV12-4 | CASSFRGQGFQPQHF
13 | TRBJ2-7 | TRBV9 | CASSGPESYEQYF
15 | TRBJ2-3 | TRBV7-6 | CASSDGQGRTDTQYF
12 | TRBJ1-1 | TRBV20-1 | CRATDRPAEAFF
12 | TRBJ2-5 | TRBV20-1 | CSARRGMETQYF
13 | TRBJ2-7 | TRBV27 | CASSFGKNYEQYF
14 | TRBJ2-7 | TRBV5-1 | CASSLVVGFYEQYF
16 | TRBJ1-1 | TRBV20-1 | CSARDAGMGANTEAFF
15 | TRBJ2-7 | TRBV10-3 | CASSPWEAPTYEQYF
13 | TRBJ2-7 | TRBV20-1 | CSARTSSTYEQYF
15 | TRBJ2-2 | TRBV7-8 | CASSNGYANTGELFF
11 | TRBJ2-7 | TRBV12-3/TRBV12-4 | CASGDLYEQYF
13 | TRBJ2-7 | TRBV28 | CASSWQDSYEQYF
12 | TRBJ1-1 | TRBV7-8 | CASSFGVSEAFF
16 | TRBJ1-1 | TRBV12-3/TRBV12-4 | CASSDMGGQRNTEAFF
14 | TRBJ1-6 | TRBV10-1 | CASSDQGRNSPLHF
17 | TRBJ1-6 | TRBV9 | CASSVEGRTGANSPLHF
14 | TRBJ2-2 | TRBV19 | CASSGGLNTGELFF
13 | TRBJ1-2 | TRBV29-1 | CSVGVRANYGYTF
14 | TRBJ2-2 | TRBV19 | CASSMSVNTGELFF
12 | TRBJ2-7 | TRBV5-1 | CASSLGTGTPTF
11 | TRBJ2-7 | TRBV6-1 | CASSGLHEQYF
13 | TRBJ2-7 | TRBV10-1 | CASSPGPRYEQYF
14 | TRBJ2-5 | TRBV7-3 | CASSLVGPGETQYF